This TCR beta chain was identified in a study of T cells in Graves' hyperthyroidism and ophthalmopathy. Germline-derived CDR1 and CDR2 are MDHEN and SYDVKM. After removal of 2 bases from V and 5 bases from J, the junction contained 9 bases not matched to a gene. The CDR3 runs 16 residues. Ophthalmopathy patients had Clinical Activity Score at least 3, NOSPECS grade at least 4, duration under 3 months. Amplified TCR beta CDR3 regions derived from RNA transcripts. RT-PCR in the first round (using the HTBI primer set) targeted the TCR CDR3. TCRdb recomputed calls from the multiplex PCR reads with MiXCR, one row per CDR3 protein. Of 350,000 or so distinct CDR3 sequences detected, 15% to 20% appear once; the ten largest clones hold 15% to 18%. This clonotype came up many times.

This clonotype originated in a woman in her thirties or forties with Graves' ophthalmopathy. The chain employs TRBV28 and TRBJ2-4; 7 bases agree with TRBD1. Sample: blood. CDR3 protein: CASSLVPWTGENIQYF. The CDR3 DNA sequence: TGTGCCAGCAGTTTAGTACCCTGGACAGGAGAAAACATTCAGTACTTC.